The 26 T cell receptor beta chains below come from one sample, sequenced in a study of blood T cell repertoires in COVID-19 (dated by TCRdb to the early 2020s). The method was the immunoSEQ multiplex PCR assay. TCRdb's version of the immuneACCESS table is confined to in-frame rearrangements and falls short of the full clone set. An unresolved V gene accounts for under half of the shortfall where checked; the remainder is of unknown origin. The sample records more than 250,000 clones, around 87% of which are singletons. The top ten hold approximately 5% of the sample. The specimen sequenced was PBMCs or T cells enriched from blood (not recorded which). These receptors all stem from a woman aged 25-40 years who had recovered from COVID-19.

Judged by abundance, this clone is medium-sized. J is TRBJ2-7 and V is TRBV7-9; 10 nucleotides line up with TRBD1. The germline gives CDR1 SEHNR, CDR2 FQNEAQ (reference sequence). V was pared by 7 bases and J by 5 bases, with 14 bases of the junction left unmatched. The length of the CDR3 is 16 residues. For the CDR3, the DNA is TGTGCCAGCAACATGGGACAGGGGCGCTCTCTGGACGAGCAGTACTTC. This encodes CASNMGQGRSLDEQYF.

The chain combines TRBV6-5 with TRBJ1-2, with D tentatively TRBD1 (6 bases). V was cut by 0 bases and J by 4 bases, with 12 bases left in between. Looked up from germline, CDR1 is MNHEY and CDR2 is SVGAGI. The CDR3 has 15 residues. CDR3 sequence: CASSYSLGGVYGYTF. The CDR3 DNA reads TGTGCCAGCAGTTACTCGTTAGGGGGGGTCTATGGCTACACCTTC.

The rearrangement links TRBV6-5 to TRBJ1-2; weak D call: TRBD1 (6 bases). In germline, CDR1 is MNHEY, CDR2 SVGAGI. The CDR3 is 13 residues long. V gave up 4 bases and J gave up 8 bases, with 14 bases separating them. Here the CDR3 reads CASSWGQGIGYTF. The CDR3 DNA is TGTGCCAGCAGTTGGGGGCAGGGGATAGGCTACACCTTC.

A word on this clone: The identical CDR3 is also encoded by other nucleotide sequences in the sample. J is TRBJ1-3 and V is TRBV11-2, with no clear D. V lost 4 bases and J 0 bases, leaving 7 bases between the germline ends. CDR3 size: 14 residues. Germline loops: CDR1 SGHAT, CDR2 FQNNGV. CDR3 nucleotide sequence: TGTGCCAGCAGCTCGGGGAGCTCTGGAAACACCATATATTTT. Amino acid sequence: CASSSGSSGNTIYF.

J is TRBJ1-2 and V is TRBV6-1; possibly TRBD1 for D (5 bases). Between the trimmed V and J ends, which lost 2 bases and 4 bases, there was a span of 11 bases. Germline V gives CDR1 MNHNS, CDR2 SASEGT. The CDR3 has 14 amino acids. CDR3 protein: CASSERGGGYGYTF. As DNA, the CDR3 is TGTGCCAGCAGTGAAAGGGGCGGGGGCTATGGCTACACCTTC.

The rearrangement links TRBV6-2 or TRBV6-3 to TRBJ2-1; TRBD1 agrees at 7 bases. CDR1 is MNHEY and CDR2 is SVGEGT in the germline V gene. The CDR3 totals 16 residues. The V gene end was trimmed by 2 bases and the J gene end by 9 bases; junction bases not matched to a gene: 13. The CDR3, as DNA: TGTGCCAGCAGTTACGCTACAGGGGATCCAATTGTTGAGCAGTTCTTC. Translating it yields CASSYATGDPIVEQFF.

This clone was picked up one time. This rearrangement joins TRBV7-9 to TRBJ2-5; 11 bases line up with TRBD2. CDR3 length: 17 amino acids. The V and J ends lost 1 base and 4 bases, in that order; junction bases with no gene match: 8. Looked up from germline, CDR1 is SEHNR and CDR2 is FQNEAQ (reference sequence). CDR3 sequence: CASSLVVSGGARETQYF. The CDR3 DNA reads as TGTGCCAGCAGCTTAGTGGTTAGCGGGGGGGCCCGAGAGACCCAGTACTTC.

The J gene is TRBJ2-7, the V gene TRBV19; 7 bases agree with TRBD1. The CDR3 sequence is 14 residues long. Germline CDR1 reads LNHDA; CDR2 reads SQIVND (reference sequence). With 3 bases clipped from V and 2 bases from J, the junction kept 4 bases outside the gene matches. The chain's CDR3 is CASSIPGQTYEQYF. CDR3 DNA: TGTGCCAGTAGTATCCCGGGACAGACCTACGAGCAGTACTTC.

V gene TRBV12-2 combines with J gene TRBJ1-5; the D call of TRBD1 is as the table states it, not checked on the DNA. TRBV12-2 is a known pseudogene. The length of the CDR3 is 20 residues. CDR3 sequence reads: CASRFWGGQGQPLPDQPQHF. Written as DNA, the CDR3 is TGTGCAAGTCGCTTTTGGGGGGGACAGGGCCAACCCCTTCCCGATCAGCCCCAGCATTTT.

This chain connects TRBV2 to TRBJ2-7, with D possibly matching TRBD1 (6 bases). V was pared by 8 bases and J by 4 bases, with 18 bases between. CDR3 length equals 14 residues. CDR1 and CDR2 (germline): SNHLY, FYNNEI. CDR3 in amino acids: CASCYRQGTYEQYF. The CDR3 DNA reads TGTGCCAGCTGCTACCGGCAGGGGACGTACGAGCAGTACTTC.

The V and J genes are TRBV14 and TRBJ1-3; TRBD1 agrees at 7 bases. The germline CDR1 and CDR2 sequences are SGHDN and FVKESK. V trimming: 1 base; J trimming: 0 bases; junction bases outside the gene matches: 9. The length of the CDR3 is 18 residues. As DNA, the CDR3 is TGTGCCAGCAGCCAAGCCAGGCGGGACAGCCTCTCTGGAAACACCATATATTTT. Encoded protein: CASSQARRDSLSGNTIYF.

The V call is TRBV3-1 (or the pseudogene TRBV3-2), the J call TRBJ1-6; D remains ambiguous. The CDR3 is 13 residues long. Germline CDR1 and CDR2: LGHDT and YNNKEL (reference sequence). The ends were cut back, 2 bases at V and 8 bases at J, with 7 bases in the middle. This CDR3 is CASSQLGDSPLHF. The DNA of the CDR3 is TGTGCCAGCAGCCAACTAGGAGATTCACCCCTCCACTTT.

The chain joins TRBV29-1 to TRBJ2-5; 10 nucleotides match TRBD1. This CDR3 comprises 13 residues. The germline gives CDR1 SQVTM, CDR2 ANQGSEA. The V and J ends lost 7 bases and 4 bases, in that order; junction bases with no gene match: 6. The CDR3 DNA reads TGCAGCGGACGACAGGGGGCAGGAGAGACCCAGTACTTC. Residues: CSGRQGAGETQYF.

This chain uses TRBV27 with TRBJ1-4, with TRBD1 as a possible D gene (5 bases). With 5 bases removed from V and 5 bases from J, the gap between germline ends came to 9 bases. The CDR3 extends over 13 amino acids. Germline V gene lookup returns CDR1 MNHEY and CDR2 SMNVEV (reference sequence). The CDR3 sequence: CASSDRSNEKLFF. CDR3 DNA: TGTGCCAGCAGTGACAGATCCAATGAAAAACTGTTTTTT.

The CDR3 nucleotides are TGTGCCAGCAGCCCGTCCCGGGACAGGGTGGGGCAGTACTTC. Residues: CASSPSRDRVGQYF. The chain links TRBV2 to TRBJ2-7; 9 bases fit TRBD1. The length of the CDR3 is 14 residues. V gave up 6 bases and J gave up 9 bases; unmatched junction bases: 12. The germline V gene has CDR1 SNHLY and CDR2 FYNNEI.

The gene calls are TRBV10-1 and TRBJ2-3; TRBD2 matches at 9 bases. The length of the CDR3 is 16 residues. CDR1 is WNHNN and CDR2 is SYGVQD in the germline V gene (reference sequence). Trimming at V came to 3 bases and at J to 1 base, leaving 5 bases not matched to a gene. CDR3 DNA sequence: TGCGCCAGCAGTGATCCTAGCGGGGTTGGCACAGATACGCAGTATTTT. Translated, it gives CASSDPSGVGTDTQYF.

About this clone itself: The identical CDR3 is also encoded by other nucleotide sequences in the sample. The CDR3 spells CASSQDSGGAYNEQFF. In DNA, the CDR3 is TGCGCCAGCAGCCAAGACAGCGGGGGGGCATACAATGAGCAGTTCTTC. The rearrangement joins TRBV4-1 to TRBJ2-1, with 10 bases lining up with TRBD2. The CDR3 has 16 amino acids. V gave up 0 bases and J gave up 4 bases; unmatched junction bases: 3. Looked up from germline, CDR1 is MGHRA and CDR2 is YSYEKL.

The rearrangement uses TRBV6-5 and TRBJ2-7, with 9 bases fitting TRBD1. The junction had 10 bases not matched to a gene; V was cut back by 7 bases and J by 3 bases. The CDR3 is 15 amino acids. Germline CDR1 is MNHEY and CDR2 is SVGAGI. In nucleotides, the CDR3 is TGTGCCAGCAATGGGGGCGGGACAGGGCGCTACGAGCAGTACTTC. Protein sequence: CASNGGGTGRYEQYF.

This clone has only a few counts. The chain employs TRBV7-6 and TRBJ2-6; D gene unclear. The CDR3 extends over 15 amino acids. From germline, CDR1 is SGHVS and CDR2 FNYEAQ. The V end lost 5 bases, the J end lost 2 bases, and 10 bases lay between the germline ends. Here the CDR3 reads CASSPRSAGANVLTF. The CDR3, as DNA: TGTGCCAGCAGCCCTCGGTCCGCTGGGGCCAACGTCCTGACTTTC.

The chain joins TRBV24-1 to TRBJ2-1; D call uncertain. The CDR3 runs to 15 residues. The germline CDR1 and CDR2 sequences are KGHDR and SFDVKD. Trimming cost V 4 bases and J 3 bases, with 12 bases left between them. This CDR3 reads CATSDPSSYYNEQFF. The CDR3 DNA is TGTGCCACCAGTGACCCTTCTTCTTACTACAATGAGCAGTTCTTC.

In its sample, this clone was seen a few times. V usage is TRBV5-1 and J usage is TRBJ1-2; weak D call: TRBD1 (6 bases). Between the trimmed V and J ends, which lost 3 bases and 4 bases, there was a span of 16 bases. The CDR3 totals 15 residues. Germline CDR1 SGHRS, CDR2 YFSETQ. The CDR3 reads CASSSRLTGPYGYTF. The CDR3 DNA reads as TGCGCCAGCAGCTCCCGTCTAACAGGGCCCTATGGCTACACCTTC.

This sequence joins TRBV5-5 and TRBJ1-3; 9 bases align to TRBD1. This CDR3 region has 16 residues. The J segment lost 4 bases and the V segment lost 5 bases, leaving 10 bases of the junction unmatched. Germline CDR1 SGHKS, CDR2 YYEKEE (reference sequence). CDR3 sequence: CASSVTGGGLGNTIYF. Written as DNA, the CDR3 is TGTGCCAGCAGTGTCACAGGGGGCGGCCTCGGAAACACCATATATTTT.

The chain couples TRBV5-4 to TRBJ2-3; TRBD2 might be the D (6 bases). This CDR3 is built from 16 residues. The germline V gene encodes CDR1 SGHNT and CDR2 YYREEE (reference sequence). The ends were cut back, 4 bases at V and 2 bases at J, with 17 bases in the middle. CDR3 sequence: CASSGPRAGSTDTQYF. CDR3 DNA: TGTGCCAGCAGCGGTCCTAGGGCGGGGTCCACAGATACGCAGTATTTT.

The chain combines TRBV27 with TRBJ2-7, with D possibly TRBD2 on 6 matching bases. V lost 6 bases to trimming and J lost 6 bases, with 15 bases between them. The CDR3 consists of 13 residues. Per the germline V gene, CDR1 is MNHEY and CDR2 is SMNVEV (reference sequence). CDR3 residues: CASRSIEGLEQYF. The CDR3 DNA follows: TGTGCCAGCAGATCGATCGAGGGACTCGAGCAGTACTTC.

The genes are TRBV18 and TRBJ1-2, with D possibly being TRBD1 (5 bases). Germline V gene data show CDR1 as KGHSH and CDR2 as LQKENI. Trimming left V 3 bases short and J 4 bases short, with 9 bases between. The CDR3 extends over 13 amino acids. The CDR3 here is CASSPRDSYGYTF. The CDR3, as DNA: TGTGCCAGCTCACCCCGAGACAGCTATGGCTACACCTTC.

DNA of the CDR3: TGTGCCATCAGTGAAGGGCAGGGGGCCTACGAGCAGTACTTC. Protein: CAISEGQGAYEQYF. V and J are TRBV10-3 and TRBJ2-7; TRBD1 aligns across 7 bases. V trimming: 3 bases; J trimming: 2 bases; junction bases outside the gene matches: 4. The CDR3 length is 14 residues. Germline CDR1 reads ENHRY; CDR2 reads SYGVKD.